This T cell receptor (beta chain) was observed in a study of blood T cell repertoires in COVID-19. In the source study's methods: Amplifying reference gene primers gave estimates of nucleated cell counts. Using immunoSEQ multiplex PCR, the repertoire was profiled, and TCRdb retains in-frame clones only, with some absent. V and J calls and clone size are as listed in that table; D and trimming were resolved from the DNA. Here the sample spans about 150,000 clones, almost 85% being singletons. The germline gives CDR1 SGHRS, CDR2 YFSETQ. Trimming took off 0 bases at V and 2 bases at J, with 15 bases between the two ends. The CDR3 is 17 residues long.

The J gene is TRBJ1-3, the V gene TRBV5-1, with D uncertain. The sequence derives from a woman aged 50 to 65 with acute COVID-19. Sample: PBMCs or T cells enriched from blood (not recorded which). The CDR3 loop is CASSLGSLTTPGNTIYF. In nucleotides, the CDR3 is TGCGCCAGCAGCTTGGGAAGTTTGACAACTCCTGGAAACACCATATATTTT.